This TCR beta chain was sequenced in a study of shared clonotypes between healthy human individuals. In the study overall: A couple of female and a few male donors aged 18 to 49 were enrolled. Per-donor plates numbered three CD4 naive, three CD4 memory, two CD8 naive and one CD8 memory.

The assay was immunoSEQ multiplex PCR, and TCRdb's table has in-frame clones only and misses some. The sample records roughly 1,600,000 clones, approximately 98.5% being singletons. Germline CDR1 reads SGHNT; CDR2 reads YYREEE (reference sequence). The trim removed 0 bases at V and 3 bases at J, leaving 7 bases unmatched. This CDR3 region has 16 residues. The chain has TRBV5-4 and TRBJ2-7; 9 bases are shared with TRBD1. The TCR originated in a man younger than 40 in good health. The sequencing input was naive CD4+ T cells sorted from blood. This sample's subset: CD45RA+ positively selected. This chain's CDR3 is CASSLGRGQGDYEQYF. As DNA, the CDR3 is TGTGCCAGCAGCTTGGGAAGGGGACAGGGCGACTACGAGCAGTACTTC.